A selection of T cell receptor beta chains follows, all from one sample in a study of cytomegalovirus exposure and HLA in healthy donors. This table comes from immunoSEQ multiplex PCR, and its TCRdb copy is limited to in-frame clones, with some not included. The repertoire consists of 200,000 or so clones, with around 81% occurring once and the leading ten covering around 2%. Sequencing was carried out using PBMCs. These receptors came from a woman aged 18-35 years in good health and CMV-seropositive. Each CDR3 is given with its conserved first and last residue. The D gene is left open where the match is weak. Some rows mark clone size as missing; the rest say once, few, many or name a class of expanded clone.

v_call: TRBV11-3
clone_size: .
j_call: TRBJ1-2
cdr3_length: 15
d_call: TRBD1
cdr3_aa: CASSRGQGPNYGYTF
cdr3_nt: TGTGCCAGCAGCAGGGGACAGGGCCCTAACTATGGCTACACCTTC

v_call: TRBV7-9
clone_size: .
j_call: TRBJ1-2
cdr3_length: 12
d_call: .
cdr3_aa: CASSLDPDGYTF
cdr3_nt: TGTGCCAGCAGCTTAGACCCGGATGGCTACACCTTC

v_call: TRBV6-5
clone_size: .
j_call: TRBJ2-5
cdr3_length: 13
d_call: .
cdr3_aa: CASSAGGRETQYF
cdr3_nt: TGTGCCAGCAGTGCCGGGGGGCGGGAGACCCAGTACTTC

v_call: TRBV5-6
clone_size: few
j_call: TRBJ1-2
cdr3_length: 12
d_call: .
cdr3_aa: CASSLGDYGYTF
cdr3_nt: TGTGCCAGCAGCTTGGGAGATTATGGCTACACCTTC

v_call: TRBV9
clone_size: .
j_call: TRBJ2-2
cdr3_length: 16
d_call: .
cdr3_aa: CASSPNLRQNTGELFF
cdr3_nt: TGTGCCAGCAGCCCCAACCTTCGACAGAACACCGGGGAGCTGTTTTTT

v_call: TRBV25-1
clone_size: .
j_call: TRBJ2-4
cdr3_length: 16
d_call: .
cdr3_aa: CASSETGLLAKNIQYF
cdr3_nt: TGTGCCAGCAGTGAAACGGGACTTTTAGCCAAAAACATTCAGTACTTC

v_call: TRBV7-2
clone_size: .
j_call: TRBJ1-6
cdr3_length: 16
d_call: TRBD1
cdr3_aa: CASKEGSGTGTSPLHF
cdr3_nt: TGTGCCAGCAAGGAGGGGTCCGGGACAGGGACCTCACCCCTCCACTTT

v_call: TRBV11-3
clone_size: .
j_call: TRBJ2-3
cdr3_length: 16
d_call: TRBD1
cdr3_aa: CASSPRQGAHTDTQYF
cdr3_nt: TGTGCCAGCAGCCCTAGACAGGGGGCACACACAGATACGCAGTATTTT

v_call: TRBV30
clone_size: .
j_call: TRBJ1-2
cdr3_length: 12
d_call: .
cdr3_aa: CAWSLEVDGYTF
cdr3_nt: TGTGCCTGGAGTTTAGAGGTCGATGGCTACACCTTC

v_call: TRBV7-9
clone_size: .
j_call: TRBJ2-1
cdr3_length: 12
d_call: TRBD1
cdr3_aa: CASSLDHRGQFF
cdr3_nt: TGTGCCAGCAGCCTCGACCACAGGGGGCAGTTCTTC

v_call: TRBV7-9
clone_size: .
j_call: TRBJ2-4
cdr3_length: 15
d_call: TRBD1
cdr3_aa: CASSSDRESKNIQYF
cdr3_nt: TGTGCCAGCAGCTCGGACAGGGAGTCCAAAAACATTCAGTACTTC

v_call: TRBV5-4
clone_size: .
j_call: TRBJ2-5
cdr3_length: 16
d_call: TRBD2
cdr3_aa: CASSLRTSGPQETQYF
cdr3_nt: TGTGCCAGCAGCTTGCGCACTAGCGGCCCCCAAGAGACCCAGTACTTC

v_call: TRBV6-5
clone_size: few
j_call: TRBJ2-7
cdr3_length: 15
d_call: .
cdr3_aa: CASSYGPQGSYEQYF
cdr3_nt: TGTGCCAGCAGTTACGGGCCCCAGGGATCCTACGAGCAGTACTTC

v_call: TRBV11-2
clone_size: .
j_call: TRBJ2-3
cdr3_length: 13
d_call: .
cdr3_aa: CASSLGATDTQYF
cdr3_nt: TGTGCCAGCAGCTTGGGGGCGACAGATACGCAGTATTTT

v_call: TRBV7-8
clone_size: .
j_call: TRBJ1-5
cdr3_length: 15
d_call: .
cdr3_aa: CASSPPGSGNQPQHF
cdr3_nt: TGTGCCAGCAGCCCACCCGGTTCGGGGAATCAGCCCCAGCATTTT

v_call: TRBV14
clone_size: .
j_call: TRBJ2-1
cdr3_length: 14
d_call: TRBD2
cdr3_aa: CATRLAGSYNEQFF
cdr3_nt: TGTGCCACCCGACTAGCGGGTTCCTACAATGAGCAGTTCTTC

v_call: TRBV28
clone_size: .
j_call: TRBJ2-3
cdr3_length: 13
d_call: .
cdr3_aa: CASRFVGPDTQYF
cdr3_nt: TGTGCCAGCAGGTTCGTGGGCCCAGATACGCAGTATTTT

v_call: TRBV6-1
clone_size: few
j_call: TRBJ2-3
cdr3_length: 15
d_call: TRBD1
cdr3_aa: CASSEWDSTTDTQYF
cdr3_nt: TGTGCCAGCAGTGAATGGGACAGCACCACAGATACGCAGTATTTT

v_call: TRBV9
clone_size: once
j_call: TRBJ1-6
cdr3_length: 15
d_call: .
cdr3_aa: CASSVQTGGYSPLHF
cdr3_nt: TGTGCCAGCAGCGTCCAGACAGGCGGGTATTCACCCCTCCACTTT

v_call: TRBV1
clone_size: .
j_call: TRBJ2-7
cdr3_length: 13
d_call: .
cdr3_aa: CTSSPNQGYEQYF
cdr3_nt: TGCACCAGCAGCCCTAATCAGGGATACGAGCAGTACTTC

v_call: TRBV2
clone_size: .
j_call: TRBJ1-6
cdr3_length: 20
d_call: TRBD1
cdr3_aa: CASSEIIGGRPWTGSSPLHF
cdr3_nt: TGTGCCAGCAGTGAAATCATAGGGGGCCGCCCCTGGACAGGGAGCTCACCCCTCCACTTT

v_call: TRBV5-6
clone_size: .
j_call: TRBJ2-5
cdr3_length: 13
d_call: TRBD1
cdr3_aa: CASSYRGEGTQYF
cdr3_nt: TGTGCCAGCAGCTACAGGGGGGAAGGGACCCAGTACTTC

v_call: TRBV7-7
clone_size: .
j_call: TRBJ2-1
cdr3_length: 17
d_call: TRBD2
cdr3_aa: CASSLAIPGRGYNEQFF
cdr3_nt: TGTGCTAGCAGCTTAGCGATTCCAGGGAGGGGCTACAATGAGCAGTTCTTC

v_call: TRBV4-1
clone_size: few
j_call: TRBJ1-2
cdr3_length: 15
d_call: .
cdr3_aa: CASSPYWGEGVGYTF
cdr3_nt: TGCGCCAGCAGCCCATATTGGGGGGAGGGGGTTGGCTACACCTTC

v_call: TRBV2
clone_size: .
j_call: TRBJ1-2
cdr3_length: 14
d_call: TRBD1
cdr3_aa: CASSQRTGMNGYTF
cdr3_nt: TGTGCCAGCAGTCAAAGGACAGGAATGAACGGGTACACCTTC

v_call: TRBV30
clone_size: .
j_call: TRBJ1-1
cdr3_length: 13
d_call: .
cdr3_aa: CAGQRGASTEAFF
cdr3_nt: TGTGCCGGCCAAAGGGGCGCGAGCACTGAAGCTTTCTTT

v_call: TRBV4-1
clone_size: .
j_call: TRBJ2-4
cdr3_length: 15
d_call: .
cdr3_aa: CASSPMGLPQNIQYF
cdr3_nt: TGCGCCAGCAGCCCAATGGGACTCCCCCAAAACATTCAGTACTTC

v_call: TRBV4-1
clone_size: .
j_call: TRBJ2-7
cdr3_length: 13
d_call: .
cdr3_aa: CASSQGGGYEQYF
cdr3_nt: TGCGCCAGCAGCCAAGGAGGGGGCTACGAGCAGTACTTC

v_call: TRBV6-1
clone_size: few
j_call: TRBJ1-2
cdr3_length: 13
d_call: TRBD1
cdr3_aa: CASLPWGTGVYTF
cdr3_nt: TGTGCCAGCTTACCATGGGGCACAGGGGTCTACACCTTC

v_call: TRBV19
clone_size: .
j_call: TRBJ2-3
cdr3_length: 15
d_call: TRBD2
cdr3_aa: CATSASGGAADTQYF
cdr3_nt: TGTGCCACCTCCGCTAGCGGGGGGGCCGCAGATACGCAGTATTTT

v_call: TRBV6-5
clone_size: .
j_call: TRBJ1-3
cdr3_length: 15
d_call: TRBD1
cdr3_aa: CASRPGTASGNTIYF
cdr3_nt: TGTGCCAGCAGACCCGGGACAGCCTCTGGAAACACCATATATTTT

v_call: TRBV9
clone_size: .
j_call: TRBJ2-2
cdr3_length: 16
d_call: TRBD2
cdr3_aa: CASTPTSGLNTGELFF
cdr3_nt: TGTGCCAGCACTCCGACTAGCGGGTTGAACACCGGGGAGCTGTTTTTT

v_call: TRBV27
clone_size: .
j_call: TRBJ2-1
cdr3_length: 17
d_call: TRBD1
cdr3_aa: CASSSLMTGGAVNEQFF
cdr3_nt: TGTGCCAGCAGTTCGTTAATGACAGGGGGCGCGGTCAATGAGCAGTTCTTC